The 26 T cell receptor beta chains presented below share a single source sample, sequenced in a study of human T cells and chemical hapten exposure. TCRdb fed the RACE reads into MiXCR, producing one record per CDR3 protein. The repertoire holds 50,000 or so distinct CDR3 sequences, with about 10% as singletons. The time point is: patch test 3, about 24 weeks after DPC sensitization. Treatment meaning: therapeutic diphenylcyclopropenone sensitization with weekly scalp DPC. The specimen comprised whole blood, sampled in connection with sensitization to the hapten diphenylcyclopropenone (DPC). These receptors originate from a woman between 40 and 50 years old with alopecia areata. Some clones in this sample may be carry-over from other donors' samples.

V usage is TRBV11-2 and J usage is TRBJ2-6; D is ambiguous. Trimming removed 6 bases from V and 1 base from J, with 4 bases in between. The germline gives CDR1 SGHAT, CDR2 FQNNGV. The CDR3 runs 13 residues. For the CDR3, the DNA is TGTGCCAGCAGGCTTTCTGGGGCCAACGTCCTGACTTTC. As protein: CASRLSGANVLTF. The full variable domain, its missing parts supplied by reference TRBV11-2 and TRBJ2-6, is EAGVAQSPRYKIIEKRQSVAFWCNPISGHATLYWYQQILGQGPKLLIQFQNNGVVDDSQLPKDRFSAERLKGVDSTLKIQPAKLEDSAVYLCASRLSGANVLTFGAGSRLTVL.

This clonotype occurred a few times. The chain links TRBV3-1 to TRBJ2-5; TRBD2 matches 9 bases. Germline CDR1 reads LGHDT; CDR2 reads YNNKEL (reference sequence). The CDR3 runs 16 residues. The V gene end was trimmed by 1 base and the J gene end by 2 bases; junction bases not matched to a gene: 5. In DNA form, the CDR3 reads TGTGCCAGCAGCCAAGGGCCAGCGGGGGGACAAGAGACCCAGTACTTC. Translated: CASSQGPAGGQETQYF.

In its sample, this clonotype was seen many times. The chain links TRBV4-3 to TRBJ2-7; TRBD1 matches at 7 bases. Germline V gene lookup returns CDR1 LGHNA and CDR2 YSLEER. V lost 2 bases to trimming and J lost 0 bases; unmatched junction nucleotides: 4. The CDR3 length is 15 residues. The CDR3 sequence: CASSQRRQGSYEQYF. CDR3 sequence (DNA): TGCGCCAGCAGCCAAAGGAGACAGGGCTCCTACGAGCAGTACTTC.

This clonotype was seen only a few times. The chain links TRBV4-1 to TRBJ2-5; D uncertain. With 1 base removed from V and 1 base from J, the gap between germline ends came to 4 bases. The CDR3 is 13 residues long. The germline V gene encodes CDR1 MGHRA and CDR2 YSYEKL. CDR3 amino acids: CASSQVVQETQYF. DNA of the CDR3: TGCGCCAGCAGCCAAGTAGTCCAAGAGACCCAGTACTTC.

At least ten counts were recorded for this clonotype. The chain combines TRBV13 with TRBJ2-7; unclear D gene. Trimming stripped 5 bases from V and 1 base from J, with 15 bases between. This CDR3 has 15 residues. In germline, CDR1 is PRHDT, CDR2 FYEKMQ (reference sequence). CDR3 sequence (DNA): TGTGCCAGCAGCCCATCGATTGGGCGATCCTACGAGCAGTACTTC. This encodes CASSPSIGRSYEQYF.

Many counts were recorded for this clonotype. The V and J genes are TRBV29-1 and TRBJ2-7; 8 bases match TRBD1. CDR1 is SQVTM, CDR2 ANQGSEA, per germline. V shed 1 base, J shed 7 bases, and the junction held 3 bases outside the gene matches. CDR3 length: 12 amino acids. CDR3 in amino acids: CSVEGTGKEQYF. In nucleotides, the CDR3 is TGCAGCGTTGAAGGGACAGGGAAGGAGCAGTACTTC.

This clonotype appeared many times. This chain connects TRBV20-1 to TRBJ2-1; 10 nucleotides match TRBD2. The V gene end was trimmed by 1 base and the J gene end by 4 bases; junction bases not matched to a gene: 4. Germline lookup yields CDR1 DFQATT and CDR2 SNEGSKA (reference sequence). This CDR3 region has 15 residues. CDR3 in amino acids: CSARGPSGGYNEQFF. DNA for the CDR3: TGCAGTGCTAGAGGGCCTAGCGGGGGTTACAATGAGCAGTTCTTC.

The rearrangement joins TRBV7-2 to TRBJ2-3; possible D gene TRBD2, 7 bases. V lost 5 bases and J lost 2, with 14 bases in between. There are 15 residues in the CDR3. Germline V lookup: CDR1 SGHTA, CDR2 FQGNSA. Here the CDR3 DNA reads TGTGCCAGCAGCGTACGGGGGGCGCCCACAGATACGCAGTATTTT. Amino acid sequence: CASSVRGAPTDTQYF.

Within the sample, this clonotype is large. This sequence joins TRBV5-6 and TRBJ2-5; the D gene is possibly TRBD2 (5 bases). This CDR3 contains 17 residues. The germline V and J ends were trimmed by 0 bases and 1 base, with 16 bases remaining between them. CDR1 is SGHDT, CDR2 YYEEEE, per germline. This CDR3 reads CASSLGTWRVFQETQYF. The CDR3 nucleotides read TGTGCCAGCAGCTTGGGGACTTGGCGGGTGTTCCAAGAGACCCAGTACTTC.

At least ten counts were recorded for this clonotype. The CDR3 loop reads CSARDLETVTPYEQYF. DNA for the CDR3: TGCAGTGCTAGAGATCTTGAGACAGTGACTCCCTACGAGCAGTACTTC. V usage is TRBV20-1 and J usage is TRBJ2-7; D is possibly TRBD1 (5 bases). CDR1 and CDR2 (germline): DFQATT, SNEGSKA (reference sequence). The CDR3 is 16 residues long. Trimming left V 0 bases short and J 2 bases short, with 17 bases between.

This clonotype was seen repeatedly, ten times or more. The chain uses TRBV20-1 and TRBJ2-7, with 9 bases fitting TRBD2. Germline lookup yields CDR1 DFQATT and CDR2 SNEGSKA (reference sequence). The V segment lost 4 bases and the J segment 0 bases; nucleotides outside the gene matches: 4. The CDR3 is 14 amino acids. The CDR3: CSAIDSGSSYEQYF. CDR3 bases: TGCAGTGCTATAGATAGCGGGAGCTCCTACGAGCAGTACTTC.

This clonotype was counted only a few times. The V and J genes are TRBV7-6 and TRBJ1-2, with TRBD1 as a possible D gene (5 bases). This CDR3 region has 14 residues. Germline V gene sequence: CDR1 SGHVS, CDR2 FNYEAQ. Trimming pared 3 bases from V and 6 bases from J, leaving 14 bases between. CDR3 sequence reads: CASSFGTDSNGYTF. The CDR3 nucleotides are TGTGCCAGCAGCTTCGGTACAGACAGTAATGGCTACACCTTC.

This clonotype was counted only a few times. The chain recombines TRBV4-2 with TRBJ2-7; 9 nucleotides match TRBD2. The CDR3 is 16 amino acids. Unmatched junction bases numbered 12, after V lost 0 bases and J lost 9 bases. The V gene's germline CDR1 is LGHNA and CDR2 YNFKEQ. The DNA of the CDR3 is TGTGCCAGCAGCCAAGACGATCAGCGGGGGGTTTTCGGGCAGTACTTC. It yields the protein CASSQDDQRGVFGQYF.

The DNA for the CDR3 is TGTGCCAGCAGCTCCAACACGGATACGCAGTATTTT. The encoded protein is CASSSNTDTQYF. V usage is TRBV7-2 and J usage is TRBJ2-3, with D unresolved. Trimming cost V 4 bases and J 6 bases, with 8 bases left between them. This CDR3 contains 12 residues. CDR1 is SGHTA, CDR2 FQGNSA, per germline.

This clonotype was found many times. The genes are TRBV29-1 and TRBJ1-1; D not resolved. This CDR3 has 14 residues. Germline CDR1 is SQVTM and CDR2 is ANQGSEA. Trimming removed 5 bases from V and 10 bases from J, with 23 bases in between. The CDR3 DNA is TGCAGCGTTAGGGCCGACTTACGAGAGGCCGGAGCTTTCTTT. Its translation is CSVRADLREAGAFF.

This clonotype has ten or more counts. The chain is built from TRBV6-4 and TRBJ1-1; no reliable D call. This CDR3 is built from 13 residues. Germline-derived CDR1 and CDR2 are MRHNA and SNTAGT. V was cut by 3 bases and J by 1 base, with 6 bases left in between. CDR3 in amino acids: CASSEGTNTEAFF. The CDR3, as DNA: TGTGCCAGCAGTGAAGGCACGAACACTGAAGCTTTCTTT.

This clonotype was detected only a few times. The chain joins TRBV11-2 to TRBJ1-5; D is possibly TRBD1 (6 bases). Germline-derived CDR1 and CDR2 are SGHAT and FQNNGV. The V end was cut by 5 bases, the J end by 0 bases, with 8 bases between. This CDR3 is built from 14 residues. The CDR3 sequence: CASSRDISNQPQHF. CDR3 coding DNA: TGTGCCAGCAGCCGGGACATTAGCAATCAGCCCCAGCATTTT.

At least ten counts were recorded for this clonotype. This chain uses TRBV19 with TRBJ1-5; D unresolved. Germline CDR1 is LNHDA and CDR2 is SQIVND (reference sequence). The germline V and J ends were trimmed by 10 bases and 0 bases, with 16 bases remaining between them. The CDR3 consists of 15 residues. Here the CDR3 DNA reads TGTGCCACGGAGGGTCGAGGATATAGCAATCAGCCCCAGCATTTT. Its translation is CATEGRGYSNQPQHF.

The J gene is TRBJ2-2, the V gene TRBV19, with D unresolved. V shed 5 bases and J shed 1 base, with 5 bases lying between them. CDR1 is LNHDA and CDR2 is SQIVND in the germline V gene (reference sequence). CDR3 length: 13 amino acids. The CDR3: CASSGQNTGELFF. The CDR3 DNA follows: TGTGCCAGTAGTGGGCAGAACACCGGGGAGCTGTTTTTT.

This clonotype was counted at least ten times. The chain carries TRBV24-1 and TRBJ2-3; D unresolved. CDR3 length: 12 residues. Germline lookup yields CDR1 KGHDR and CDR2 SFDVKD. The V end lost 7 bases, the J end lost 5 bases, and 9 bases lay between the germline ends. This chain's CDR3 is CATSRDRDTQYF. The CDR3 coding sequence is TGTGCCACCAGCCGCGACCGAGATACGCAGTATTTT.

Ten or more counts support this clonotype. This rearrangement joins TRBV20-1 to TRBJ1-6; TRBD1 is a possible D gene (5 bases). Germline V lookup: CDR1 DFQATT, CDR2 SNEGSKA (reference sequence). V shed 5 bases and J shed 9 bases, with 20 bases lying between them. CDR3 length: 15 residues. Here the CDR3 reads CSAVYDRGFGSPLHF. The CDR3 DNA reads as TGCAGTGCTGTATATGATAGGGGATTCGGTTCACCCCTCCACTTT.

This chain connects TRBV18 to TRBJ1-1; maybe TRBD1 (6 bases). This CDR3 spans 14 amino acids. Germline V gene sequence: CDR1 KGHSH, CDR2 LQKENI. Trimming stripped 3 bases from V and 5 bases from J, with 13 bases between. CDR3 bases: TGTGCCAGCTCACCGACCCAGGGGAGGACTGAAGCTTTCTTT. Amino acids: CASSPTQGRTEAFF.

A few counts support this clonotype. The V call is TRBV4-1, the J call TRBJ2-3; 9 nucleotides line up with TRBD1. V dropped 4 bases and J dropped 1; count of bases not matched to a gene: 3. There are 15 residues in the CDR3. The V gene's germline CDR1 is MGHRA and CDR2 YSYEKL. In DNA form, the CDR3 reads TGCGCCAGCAGCCCGTGGACAGGGGGCACAGATACGCAGTATTTT. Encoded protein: CASSPWTGGTDTQYF.

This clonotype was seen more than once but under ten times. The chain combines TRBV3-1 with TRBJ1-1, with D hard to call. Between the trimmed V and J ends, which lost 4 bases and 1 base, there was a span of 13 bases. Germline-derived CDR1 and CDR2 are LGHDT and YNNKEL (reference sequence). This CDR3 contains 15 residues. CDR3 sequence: CASSLTQEGNTEAFF. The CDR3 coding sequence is TGTGCCAGCAGCCTTACGCAGGAGGGGAACACTGAAGCTTTCTTT.

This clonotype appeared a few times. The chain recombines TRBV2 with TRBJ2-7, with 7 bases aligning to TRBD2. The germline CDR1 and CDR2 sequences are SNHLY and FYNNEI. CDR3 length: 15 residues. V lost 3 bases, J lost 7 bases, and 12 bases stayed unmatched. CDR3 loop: CASSDSAGVGREQYF. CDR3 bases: TGTGCCAGCAGTGACTCTGCGGGGGTCGGTCGGGAGCAGTACTTC.

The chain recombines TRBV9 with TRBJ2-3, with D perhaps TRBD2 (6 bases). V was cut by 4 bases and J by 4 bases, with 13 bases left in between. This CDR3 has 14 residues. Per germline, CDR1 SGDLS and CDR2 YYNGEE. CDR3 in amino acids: CASSPRRGADTQYF. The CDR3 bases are TGTGCCAGCAGCCCGCGGAGGGGTGCAGATACGCAGTATTTT.